Presented here are 16 T cell receptor beta chains from one specimen sequenced in a study of CD8 T cells in ankylosing spondylitis. TCRdb re-derived calls from the 5' RACE reads in MiXCR, one entry per CDR3 protein. The sample shows about 300,000 distinct CDR3 sequences, approximately 10% of them seen only once. Sequenced material: blood, either unsorted or a sorted T cell fraction (not recorded which). These receptors were collected from a female donor with ankylosing spondylitis or in good health (not recorded which).

This clonotype came up many times. The chain joins TRBV11-3 to TRBJ2-7, with TRBD2 as a possible D gene (5 bases). Deletions cut 1 base from V and 0 bases from J, with 13 bases between. Germline-derived CDR1 and CDR2 are SGHNT and YENEEA. The CDR3 contains 16 residues. As DNA, the CDR3 is TGTGCCAGCAGCTTAGGGGAGCGACCCTACTCCTACGAGCAGTACTTC. This sequence encodes CASSLGERPYSYEQYF.

The sample holds a few counts of this clonotype. The V and J genes are TRBV29-1 and TRBJ2-1, with 11 bases fitting TRBD1. V was clipped by 7 bases and J by 10 bases; unmatched bases: 18. The germline V gene encodes CDR1 SQVTM and CDR2 ANQGSEA. The CDR3 is 16 amino acids. CDR3 coding DNA: TGCAGCGCTGGACAGGGGGCTATCGGGGGGGCAGCCGAGCAGTTCTTC. It specifies CSAGQGAIGGAAEQFF.

This sequence joins TRBV14 and TRBJ2-3; no clear D gene. CDR3 size: 12 residues. V was clipped by 0 bases and J by 8 bases, with 6 bases between them. CDR1 is SGHDN and CDR2 is FVKESK in the germline V gene. The CDR3 protein is CASSQDRITQYF. In DNA, the CDR3 is TGTGCCAGCAGCCAAGACAGAATTACGCAGTATTTT.

This clonotype was detected ten times or more. The chain recombines TRBV7-2 with TRBJ2-3; 11 bases map to TRBD2. V lost 5 bases to trimming and J lost 0 bases; unmatched junction nucleotides: 4. Germline V gives CDR1 SGHTA, CDR2 FQGNSA. CDR3 length: 16 residues. CDR3 nucleotide sequence: TGTGCCAGCAGCCCTAGCGGGAGGCCTAGCACAGATACGCAGTATTTT. This codes for CASSPSGRPSTDTQYF.

This clonotype was picked up many times. The V and J genes are TRBV12-3 or TRBV12-4 and TRBJ2-2, with D possibly matching TRBD2 (5 bases). Trimming stripped 6 bases from V and 2 bases from J, with 13 bases between. The CDR3 runs to 15 residues. Written as DNA, the CDR3 is TGTGCCAGCAGGGCCGTTGACTACAACACCGGGGAGCTGTTTTTT. Translated: CASRAVDYNTGELFF.

This clonotype has only a few counts. V and J are TRBV4-2 and TRBJ1-6; 7 bases are shared with TRBD1. The CDR3 sequence is 16 residues long. V shed 1 base, J shed 10 bases, and the junction held 10 bases outside the gene matches. Germline assignment: CDR1 LGHNA and CDR2 YNFKEQ. The DNA of the CDR3 is TGTGCCAGCAGCCAAGGAAATCGAGCACAGGGGTCACCCCTCCACTTT. Amino acids: CASSQGNRAQGSPLHF.

This chain links TRBV20-1 with TRBJ1-5; D possibly corresponds to TRBD1 (5 bases). The CDR3 loop spans 15 amino acids. Trimming stripped 3 bases from V and 9 bases from J, with 21 bases between. Germline assignment: CDR1 DFQATT and CDR2 SNEGSKA (reference sequence). DNA for the CDR3: TGCAGTGCTAGGGAACCGGGACCCCAGTCCGGGCCCCAGCATTTT. Translation: CSAREPGPQSGPQHF.

This clonotype has a count of ten or more. The chain carries TRBV12-3 or TRBV12-4 and TRBJ2-7; TRBD1 matches 9 bases. With V trimmed by 5 bases and J by 0 bases, 8 bases remained unmatched. CDR3 length: 16 residues. CDR3 nucleotides: TGTGCCAGCAGTCCCGGACAGGGGAAGAGCTCCTACGAGCAGTACTTC. This gives the protein CASSPGQGKSSYEQYF.

This clonotype was observed many times. The chain employs TRBV4-1 and TRBJ2-1; D is ambiguous. This CDR3 is built from 15 residues. Germline assignment: CDR1 MGHRA and CDR2 YSYEKL. V dropped 1 base and J dropped 0 bases, with 7 bases sitting between them. The CDR3 spells CASSQVAGSYNEQFF. In nucleotides, the CDR3 is TGCGCCAGCAGCCAAGTTGCAGGCTCCTACAATGAGCAGTTCTTC.

At least ten counts were recorded for this clonotype. The chain joins TRBV20-1 to TRBJ1-1; D unclear. The germline V gene encodes CDR1 DFQATT and CDR2 SNEGSKA (reference sequence). The CDR3 runs 11 residues. Trimming removed 1 base from V and 6 bases from J, with 6 bases in between. The CDR3 spells CSARVVPEAFF. DNA of the CDR3: TGCAGTGCTAGAGTTGTCCCTGAAGCTTTCTTT.

This clonotype was seen many times. The chain links TRBV20-1 to TRBJ1-2; no clear D gene. Germline CDR1 is DFQATT and CDR2 is SNEGSKA (reference sequence). This CDR3 region has 13 residues. The V end was cut by 3 bases, the J end by 4 bases, with 12 bases between. CDR3 sequence reads: CSASLAGFYGYTF. The CDR3 DNA sequence: TGCAGTGCTAGTTTGGCAGGCTTCTATGGCTACACCTTC.

This clonotype occurred many times. J is TRBJ2-4 and V is TRBV12-3 or TRBV12-4; D is perhaps TRBD1 (5 bases). The CDR3 runs 15 residues. V shed 6 bases and J shed 0 bases, with 12 bases lying between them. The CDR3 region has the DNA TGTGCCAGCAGACCACGACAGCTAGCCAAAAACATTCAGTACTTC. It codes for CASRPRQLAKNIQYF.

The chain couples TRBV7-2 to TRBJ2-7; D is possibly TRBD1 (6 bases). Trimming shortened V by 0 bases and J by 5 bases, and 8 bases separated the two germline ends. The CDR3 length is 13 residues. Looked up from germline, CDR1 is SGHTA and CDR2 is FQGNSA. The CDR3 loop reads CASSLAHRDEQYF. The CDR3 nucleotides read TGTGCCAGCAGCTTAGCCCACAGGGACGAGCAGTACTTC.

V and J are TRBV6-2 or TRBV6-3 and TRBJ2-7; 8 bases line up with TRBD1. Germline values: CDR1 MNHEY, CDR2 SVGEGT. The CDR3 runs to 15 residues. The ends lost 9 bases at V and 4 bases at J; junction bases unmatched: 14. CDR3 sequence: CASQRDGTGLYEQYF. CDR3 in DNA: TGTGCCAGTCAGAGGGACGGGACAGGCTTGTACGAGCAGTACTTC.

The chain is built from TRBV20-1 and TRBJ1-5; D possibly corresponds to TRBD1 (6 bases). Germline lookup yields CDR1 DFQATT and CDR2 SNEGSKA (reference sequence). V was clipped by 3 bases and J by 7 bases, with 16 bases between them. The CDR3 is made up of 14 amino acids. The DNA of the CDR3 is TGCAGTGCTAGCGGGACATGGGGAGGGCAGCCCCAGCATTTT. This encodes CSASGTWGGQPQHF.

Notes on this clonotype: A much larger clone differs by one base, so this may be a read error. The genes are TRBV6-2 or TRBV6-3 and TRBJ1-5; D unclear. The germline gives CDR1 MNHEY, CDR2 SVGEGT. This CDR3 spans 13 amino acids. The CDR3 DNA reads as TGTTCCAGCAGCCCCCATTACAATCAGCCCCAGCATTTT. Translating gives CSSSPHYNQPQHF.